The source of this T cell receptor beta chain is a study of blood T cell repertoires in COVID-19. Turning to the study itself: Collection of acute and convalescent COVID-19 samples took place in the United States, Italy and Spain.

Sequencing was performed with immunoSEQ multiplex PCR; in TCRdb, only in-frame clones are kept and a portion is missing. Among roughly 120,000 clones listed, roughly four fifths were seen once. The clonotype was recovered from a man aged 50-59 years with acute or convalescent COVID-19. Sequencing was done on a sample of peripheral blood.

The CDR3 coding sequence is TGTGCCAGCAGCGCCCTTGGGGAGCCGGCAGAGGAGCAGTTCTTC. Its protein product is CASSALGEPAEEQFF. V and J are TRBV9 and TRBJ2-1, with a possible D match to TRBD2 (5 bases). Trimming cost V 3 bases and J 10 bases, with 20 bases left between them. Germline V gene data show CDR1 as SGDLS and CDR2 as YYNGEE. This CDR3 contains 15 residues.